The rows below give T cell receptor beta chains drawn from one sample of a study of blood T cell repertoires in COVID-19. The data were produced by immunoSEQ multiplex PCR, yet TCRdb's version contains in-frame clones alone and is incomplete. The repertoire holds fewer than 250,000 clones, about 82% seen once, with approximately 9.1% in the top ten. The sequenced material came from PBMCs or T cells enriched from blood (not recorded which). All receptors come from a woman between 45 and 65 years old with acute COVID-19. Each CDR3 is given with its conserved first and last residue. Each record gives: J gene, V gene, clone size, D gene, CDR3 protein, CDR3 DNA. A D gene is named only where the DNA matches it firmly. Part of the rows lack a size; the others show once, few, many or a class for expanded clones.

>TRBJ2-3|TRBV27|NA|NA
CASSLLGAVSDTQYF
TGTGCCAGCAGTTTACTTGGGGCGGTCTCAGATACGCAGTATTTT
>TRBJ1-4|TRBV12-3/TRBV12-4|NA|NA
CASRAGRVEKLFF
TGTGCCAGCAGAGCGGGGAGGGTAGAAAAACTGTTTTTT
>TRBJ2-5|TRBV20-1|NA|NA
CSASWVGVQETQYF
TGCAGTGCTAGTTGGGTGGGCGTACAAGAGACCCAGTACTTC
>TRBJ1-2|TRBV18|NA|TRBD1
CASSPGQGTLRGYTF
TGTGCCAGCTCACCGGGACAGGGGACCTTGAGGGGCTACACCTTC
>TRBJ1-5|TRBV10-3|NA|NA
CAISESLSGEPQHF
TGTGCCATCAGTGAGTCGTTGAGCGGCGAGCCCCAGCATTTT
>TRBJ1-2|TRBV18|NA|NA
CASSPQDSGGYTF
TGTGCCAGCTCACCACAGGATTCGGGGGGCTACACCTTC
>TRBJ1-3|TRBV3-1/TRBV3-2|NA|TRBD1
CASSQGDRLTGNTIYF
TGTGCCAGCAGCCAAGGGGACAGGCTCACTGGAAACACCATATATTTT
>TRBJ1-1|TRBV21-1|NA|NA
CASSKELGTHTEAFF
TGTGCCAGCAGCAAAGAGTTAGGGACTCACACTGAAGCTTTCTTT
>TRBJ2-7|TRBV19|NA|TRBD1
CASAGTGDYEQYF
TGTGCCAGCGCCGGGACAGGTGACTACGAGCAGTACTTC
>TRBJ2-5|TRBV7-9|NA|TRBD2
CASSPGLAGETQYF
TGTGCCAGCAGCCCCGGACTAGCCGGGGAGACCCAGTACTTC
>TRBJ1-2|TRBV21-1|NA|NA
CASSKGLQRQELYGYTF
TGTGCCAGCAGCAAAGGGTTACAGCGACAGGAACTCTATGGCTACACCTTC
>TRBJ1-2|TRBV19|NA|TRBD1
CASSSTGVPFNYGYTF
TGTGCCAGTAGTTCTACAGGGGTCCCATTTAACTATGGCTACACCTTC
>TRBJ2-1|TRBV19|NA|TRBD1
CASRAGQGNEQFF
TGTGCCAGTAGGGCGGGACAGGGGAATGAGCAGTTCTTC
>TRBJ2-7|TRBV12-3/TRBV12-4|once|NA
CASSFLRYEQYF
TGTGCCAGCAGTTTTCTGCGATACGAGCAGTACTTC
>TRBJ1-1|TRBV30|NA|TRBD1
CAWSRGQGLRAFF
TGTGCCTGGAGCCGGGGACAGGGGCTTAGGGCTTTCTTT
>TRBJ2-1|TRBV7-6|NA|NA
CASSPRQKSYNEQFF
TGTGCCAGCAGCCCGAGACAGAAATCCTACAATGAGCAGTTCTTC
>TRBJ1-5|TRBV7-9|NA|TRBD1
CASSPGQTYPQHF
TGTGCCAGCAGCCCGGGACAGACCTATCCCCAGCATTTT
>TRBJ1-1|TRBV11-3|NA|TRBD1
CASSRQGNTEAFF
TGTGCCAGCAGCCGACAGGGGAACACTGAAGCTTTCTTT
>TRBJ2-7|TRBV27|NA|TRBD2
CASRELAGADYEQYF
TGTGCCAGCAGAGAACTAGCGGGGGCTGACTACGAGCAGTACTTC
>TRBJ1-4|TRBV4-1|NA|NA
CASSPLGRPYATNEKLFF
TGCGCCAGCAGCCCACTAGGCCGACCCTATGCGACTAATGAAAAACTGTTTTTT
>TRBJ1-2|TRBV7-8|NA|NA
CASSGGQNYGYTF
TGTGCCAGCAGCGGCGGACAGAACTATGGCTACACCTTC
>TRBJ2-7|TRBV15|NA|TRBD1
CATSRDIAGGAAKEQYF
TGTGCCACCAGCAGAGATATAGCAGGGGGCGCAGCGAAGGAGCAGTACTTC
>TRBJ1-2|TRBV27|NA|NA
CASSPGTTRYYGYTF
TGTGCCAGCAGCCCCGGGACTACTAGGTATTATGGCTACACCTTC
>TRBJ2-7|TRBV18|NA|TRBD1
CASTDRPTYEQYF
TGTGCCAGTACGGACAGGCCTACCTACGAGCAGTACTTC